The 23 T cell receptor beta chains below come from one sample, sequenced in a study of T cells in Graves' hyperthyroidism and ophthalmopathy. Researchers amplified the TCR beta CDR3 regions from RNA transcripts. First-round RT-PCR of the TCR CDR3 relied on the HTBI primer set. TCRdb redid the calling of the multiplex PCR reads with MiXCR, one entry per CDR3 protein. This sample has about 290,000 distinct CDR3 sequences, with roughly 13% found just once. The sequencing sample was made of blood. The receptors come from a woman in her forties with Graves' hyperthyroidism.

This clonotype appeared a few times. The gene calls are TRBV18 and TRBJ1-5; no clear D. Germline V lookup: CDR1 KGHSH, CDR2 LQKENI. This CDR3 is built from 13 residues. V was shortened by 2 bases and J by 7 bases, with 9 bases between the two germline ends. CDR3 in amino acids: CASSPDEVQPQHF. In DNA, the CDR3 is TGTGCCAGCTCACCAGATGAGGTCCAGCCCCAGCATTTT.

The table lists this clonotype with many counts. This rearrangement joins TRBV19 to TRBJ1-5; D possibly corresponds to TRBD1 (5 bases). The germline CDR1 and CDR2 sequences are LNHDA and SQIVND (reference sequence). V gave up 5 bases and J gave up 5 bases, with 13 bases separating them. CDR3 length: 14 amino acids. The CDR3 DNA reads TGTGCCAGTAGTCTTTGGGGACGGGATCAGCCCCAGCATTTT. Amino acid sequence: CASSLWGRDQPQHF.

This clonotype was counted at least ten times. The chain recombines TRBV18 with TRBJ2-7, with D unclear. The germline V gene has CDR1 KGHSH and CDR2 LQKENI. V was trimmed by 0 bases and J by 4 bases, leaving 10 bases between them. The CDR3 length is 14 residues. Written as DNA, the CDR3 is TGTGCCAGCTCACCACCGGCGAAGACATACGAGCAGTACTTC. It specifies CASSPPAKTYEQYF.

This clonotype showed up just a few times. J is TRBJ1-6 and V is TRBV19; D unresolved. This CDR3 comprises 15 residues. The germline gives CDR1 LNHDA, CDR2 SQIVND (reference sequence). V was cut by 10 bases and J by 0 bases, with 13 bases left in between. The CDR3 here is CATGGESSYNSPLHF. The CDR3, as DNA: TGTGCCACCGGAGGAGAGAGCTCCTATAATTCACCCCTCCACTTT.

CDR3 nucleotide sequence: TGTGCCAGCAGCTTAACAGGGGGCACGAACACCGGGGAGCTGTTTTTT. Its translation is CASSLTGGTNTGELFF. V gene TRBV11-2 combines with J gene TRBJ2-2; 9 positions agree with TRBD1. The CDR3 is 16 amino acids. After removal of 2 bases from V and 0 bases from J, the junction contained 1 base not matched to a gene. Germline V gene sequence: CDR1 SGHAT, CDR2 FQNNGV.

This clonotype was seen more than once but under ten times. V usage is TRBV4-2 and J usage is TRBJ1-2; D is undetermined. CDR3 size: 15 residues. From germline, CDR1 is LGHNA and CDR2 YNFKEQ. Deletions cut 4 bases from V and 4 bases from J, with 16 bases between. The CDR3 reads CASSPPDGSGYGYTF. DNA of the CDR3: TGTGCCAGCAGCCCCCCCGACGGCTCGGGCTATGGCTACACCTTC.

Ten or more counts support this clonotype. Here the CDR3 reads CSPNPGGDPYEQYF. In nucleotides, the CDR3 is TGCAGTCCGAACCCTGGGGGCGATCCCTACGAGCAGTACTTC. The chain has TRBV20-1 and TRBJ2-7; a weak D match, TRBD1 (6 bases). CDR1 and CDR2 (germline): DFQATT, SNEGSKA (reference sequence). The CDR3 spans 14 residues. Trimming removed 8 bases at V and 2 bases at J, with 19 bases between.

This clonotype was found many times. V and J are TRBV11-2 and TRBJ1-1, with D possibly matching TRBD1 (5 bases). This CDR3 is 15 amino acids long. V was trimmed by 4 bases and J by 2 bases, leaving 14 bases between them. The germline CDR1 and CDR2 sequences are SGHAT and FQNNGV. CDR3 DNA sequence: TGTGCCAGCAGCTCCGGTGGCAGGACAAACACTGAAGCTTTCTTT. Amino acid sequence: CASSSGGRTNTEAFF.

This clonotype was detected only a few times. The V gene is TRBV19, the J gene TRBJ2-3; 8 positions match TRBD2. V shed 4 bases, J shed 4 bases, and the junction held 7 bases outside the gene matches. The length of the CDR3 is 15 residues. Germline V gene data show CDR1 as LNHDA and CDR2 as SQIVND (reference sequence). CDR3 bases: TGTGCCAGTAGTACTCTAGCGGGCTACTCAGATACGCAGTATTTT. Its protein product is CASSTLAGYSDTQYF.

This clonotype was found many times. V and J are TRBV5-5 and TRBJ1-4; TRBD1 aligns across 8 bases. Unmatched junction bases numbered 2, after V lost 4 bases and J lost 3 bases. Germline CDR1 SGHKS, CDR2 YYEKEE (reference sequence). CDR3 size: 14 residues. The CDR3 spells CASSRQGSNEKLFF. The CDR3 DNA reads as TGTGCCAGCAGCCGACAGGGGTCTAATGAAAAACTGTTTTTT.

This clonotype has at least ten counts. The rearrangement links TRBV5-1 to TRBJ2-1; no reliable D call. V lost 2 bases and J 7 bases, leaving 13 bases between the germline ends. Germline V gene sequence: CDR1 SGHRS, CDR2 YFSETQ. The CDR3 spans 14 residues. The CDR3 spells CASSFLGEGNEQFF. CDR3 DNA: TGCGCCAGCAGCTTCCTCGGCGAAGGGAATGAGCAGTTCTTC.

This chain joins TRBV30 and TRBJ2-7, with a tentative D call TRBD2 (5 bases). This CDR3 contains 12 residues. Looked up from germline, CDR1 is GTSNPN and CDR2 is SVGIG (reference sequence). The V end was cut by 0 bases, the J end by 4 bases, with 7 bases between. CDR3 in DNA: TGTGCCTGGAGTGTAACGGGGTACGAGCAGTACTTC. Its protein product is CAWSVTGYEQYF.

This clonotype was detected a few times. The gene calls are TRBV5-1 and TRBJ2-5; 8 bases match TRBD1. Germline trimming cut 0 bases from V and 5 bases from J; bases unmatched to any gene: 3. Germline assignment: CDR1 SGHRS and CDR2 YFSETQ. This CDR3 comprises 14 residues. The CDR3: CASSLGGQVETQYF. As DNA, the CDR3 is TGCGCCAGCAGCTTGGGGGGACAGGTGGAGACCCAGTACTTC.

This chain links TRBV7-2 with TRBJ2-7, with D perhaps given as TRBD1 or TRBD2 (5 bases each). Germline CDR1 and CDR2: SGHTA and FQGNSA. The CDR3 has 18 amino acids. V lost 5 bases and J 0 bases, leaving 23 bases between the germline ends. DNA of the CDR3: TGTGCCAGCAGCCCTTGGGGCCCGGGACGGTTGATCTCCTACGAGCAGTACTTC. This codes for CASSPWGPGRLISYEQYF.

This clonotype turned up a few times. The chain employs TRBV19 and TRBJ1-1; D ambiguous. Trimming cost V 2 bases and J 1 base, with 5 bases left between them. Germline CDR1 and CDR2: LNHDA and SQIVND (reference sequence). The CDR3 is 13 amino acids. The chain's CDR3 is CASSIRQNTEAFF. In DNA, the CDR3 is TGTGCCAGTAGTATACGGCAGAACACTGAAGCTTTCTTT.

The chain recombines TRBV19 with TRBJ1-3; 8 bases fit TRBD1. The germline V gene has CDR1 LNHDA and CDR2 SQIVND (reference sequence). The CDR3 contains 14 residues. V shed 6 bases, J shed 4 bases, and the junction held 5 bases outside the gene matches. The CDR3 coding sequence is TGTGCCAGTAGAGGACAGGGCGACGGAAACACCATATATTTT. Protein: CASRGQGDGNTIYF.

This clonotype was counted ten times or more. This chain links TRBV4-2 with TRBJ2-1; TRBD1 aligns across 8 bases. The germline gives CDR1 LGHNA, CDR2 YNFKEQ. The CDR3 spans 16 residues. V shed 1 base, J shed 8 bases, and the junction held 10 bases outside the gene matches. CDR3 nucleotides: TGTGCCAGCAGCCAAGCCGGACCAGGGGGCATGGATGAGCAGTTCTTC. Protein: CASSQAGPGGMDEQFF.

This clonotype was counted at least ten times. This chain joins TRBV27 and TRBJ2-1; weak D call: TRBD2 (6 bases). In germline, CDR1 is MNHEY, CDR2 SMNVEV (reference sequence). Trimming took off 6 bases at V and 2 bases at J, with 11 bases between the two ends. CDR3 size: 14 residues. The DNA of the CDR3 is TGTGCCAGCAGCTGGGGGGAGGCCTACAATGAGCAGTTCTTC. This translates into CASSWGEAYNEQFF.

This clonotype was detected many times. The rearrangement links TRBV7-2 to TRBJ1-3; perhaps TRBD1 as D (6 bases). The CDR3 runs to 14 residues. Germline loops: CDR1 SGHTA, CDR2 FQGNSA. V was trimmed by 1 base and J by 10 bases, leaving 14 bases between them. Here the CDR3 reads CASSLEGQPLTIYF. In DNA, the CDR3 is TGTGCCAGCAGCTTAGAAGGACAGCCTCTTACCATATATTTT.

This clonotype has just a few counts. The chain has TRBV5-5 and TRBJ2-1; 7 bases line up with TRBD2. Germline V gene sequence: CDR1 SGHKS, CDR2 YYEKEE (reference sequence). V shed 4 bases and J 1 base; nucleotides not matched to a gene: 5. This CDR3 has 15 residues. The CDR3 bases are TGTGCCAGCAGCCGAGAAGCGGGATCCTACAATGAGCAGTTCTTC. As protein: CASSREAGSYNEQFF.

Many counts were recorded for this clonotype. The rearrangement joins TRBV30 to TRBJ1-6, with D maybe TRBD1 (6 bases). The CDR3 consists of 15 residues. The ends were cut back, 5 bases at V and 7 bases at J, with 18 bases in the middle. Germline assignment: CDR1 GTSNPN and CDR2 SVGIG (reference sequence). The CDR3 DNA is TGTGCCTGGGGTCCAGGGACATCGAGGAATTCACCCCTCCACTTT. It codes for CAWGPGTSRNSPLHF.

This clonotype has ten or more counts. V gene TRBV19 combines with J gene TRBJ1-1, with a weak D call TRBD1 (5 bases). The CDR3 loop spans 14 amino acids. V was trimmed by 8 bases and J by 1 base, leaving 14 bases between them. CDR1 and CDR2 (germline): LNHDA, SQIVND (reference sequence). The CDR3 sequence is CASGRGGPNTEAFF. CDR3 bases: TGTGCCAGTGGGAGGGGCGGGCCGAACACTGAAGCTTTCTTT.

A note on this clonotype: A much larger clone differs from this one at a single base, so this may be a read error. As DNA, the CDR3 is TGTGCCAGCAAGGACGGGCCCTACGGGCAGTACTTC. It encodes CASKDGPYGQYF. The chain uses TRBV12-3 or TRBV12-4 and TRBJ2-7; D unresolved. The CDR3 has 12 residues.